The 8 T cell receptor beta chains presented below share a single source sample, sequenced in a study of blood T cell repertoires in COVID-19. Assay: immunoSEQ multiplex PCR; the TCRdb copy retains only in-frame clones and omits some. The sample includes about 140,000 clones, about 80% of them seen just once. The sample comprised PBMCs or T cells enriched from blood (not recorded which). The origin of the receptors is a woman in her forties or fifties who had recovered from COVID-19.

The V and J genes are TRBV6-5 and TRBJ1-2; 7 bases map to TRBD1. CDR3 length: 15 amino acids. Germline V gives CDR1 MNHEY, CDR2 SVGAGI. The V segment lost 5 bases and the J segment 1 base; nucleotides outside the gene matches: 7. CDR3 amino acids: CASSLSTGNNYGYTF. CDR3 DNA sequence: TGTGCCAGCAGTCTTTCGACAGGGAATAACTATGGCTACACCTTC.

This sequence joins TRBV7-9 and TRBJ2-1; 7 bases align to TRBD1. Germline V CDR1 and CDR2: SEHNR, FQNEAQ (reference sequence). With 7 bases clipped from V and 7 bases from J, the junction kept 7 bases outside the gene matches. CDR3 length equals 13 residues. CDR3 DNA: TGTGCCAGCACCGAGACAGGGTCTAATGAGCAGTTCTTC. It specifies CASTETGSNEQFF.

This rearrangement joins TRBV2 to TRBJ2-3, with a weak D call TRBD2 (5 bases). Trimming took 2 bases from V and 0 from J, leaving 6 bases between them. Germline-derived CDR1 and CDR2 are SNHLY and FYNNEI. This CDR3 is 14 amino acids long. CDR3 residues: CASSERGSTDTQYF. In nucleotides, the CDR3 is TGTGCCAGCAGTGAACGAGGGAGCACAGATACGCAGTATTTT. Complete variable domain (other parts from reference TRBV2 and TRBJ2-3): EPEVTQTPSHQVTQMGQEVILRCVPISNHLYFYWYRQILGQKVEFLVSFYNNEISEKSEIFDDQFSVERPDGSNFTLKIRSTKLEDSAMYFCASSERGSTDTQYFGPGTRLTVL.

The chain employs TRBV28 and TRBJ2-4; a possible D gene is TRBD2 (7 bases). V lost 2 bases to trimming and J lost 9 bases, with 14 bases between them. This CDR3 contains 14 residues. Germline loops: CDR1 MDHEN, CDR2 SYDVKM. Here the CDR3 reads CASSLVRGRAIQYF. For the CDR3, the DNA is TGTGCCAGCAGTTTAGTTAGGGGGAGGGCCATTCAGTACTTC.

This chain's CDR3 is CAISESVAGGSDQPQHF. The CDR3, as DNA: TGTGCCATCAGTGAGTCGGTTGCGGGGGGAAGCGATCAGCCCCAGCATTTT. V and J are TRBV10-3 and TRBJ1-5; weak D call: TRBD1 (5 bases). There are 17 residues in the CDR3. V was cut by 0 bases and J by 5 bases, with 17 bases left in between. The germline gives CDR1 ENHRY, CDR2 SYGVKD.

This clone was observed once. This chain uses TRBV24-1 with TRBJ2-7, with a tentative D call TRBD1 (6 bases). V gave up 5 bases and J gave up 2 bases, with 12 bases separating them. The CDR3 loop spans 14 amino acids. In germline, CDR1 is KGHDR, CDR2 SFDVKD. The CDR3 nucleotides read TGTGCCACCAGTGGGACAGCCAACACCTACGAGCAGTACTTC. Its translation: CATSGTANTYEQYF.

The V call is TRBV6-6, the J call TRBJ2-1; D may be TRBD2 (6 bases). Trimming took 2 bases from V and 8 from J, leaving 13 bases between them. CDR1 and CDR2 (germline): MNHNY, SVGAGI (reference sequence). This CDR3 has 14 residues. CDR3 nucleotide sequence: TGTGCCAGCAGTTACGGGGGGAGCGTCGATGAGCAGTTCTTC. Protein product: CASSYGGSVDEQFF.

This clone was seen once. The rearrangement links TRBV11-2 to TRBJ2-5, with 7 positions matching TRBD1. This CDR3 region has 16 residues. V shed 5 bases and J 1 base; nucleotides not matched to a gene: 10. The germline V gene encodes CDR1 SGHAT and CDR2 FQNNGV. CDR3 region: CASSHRTGPGQETQYF. CDR3 bases: TGTGCCAGCAGCCATCGGACAGGCCCGGGCCAAGAGACCCAGTACTTC.